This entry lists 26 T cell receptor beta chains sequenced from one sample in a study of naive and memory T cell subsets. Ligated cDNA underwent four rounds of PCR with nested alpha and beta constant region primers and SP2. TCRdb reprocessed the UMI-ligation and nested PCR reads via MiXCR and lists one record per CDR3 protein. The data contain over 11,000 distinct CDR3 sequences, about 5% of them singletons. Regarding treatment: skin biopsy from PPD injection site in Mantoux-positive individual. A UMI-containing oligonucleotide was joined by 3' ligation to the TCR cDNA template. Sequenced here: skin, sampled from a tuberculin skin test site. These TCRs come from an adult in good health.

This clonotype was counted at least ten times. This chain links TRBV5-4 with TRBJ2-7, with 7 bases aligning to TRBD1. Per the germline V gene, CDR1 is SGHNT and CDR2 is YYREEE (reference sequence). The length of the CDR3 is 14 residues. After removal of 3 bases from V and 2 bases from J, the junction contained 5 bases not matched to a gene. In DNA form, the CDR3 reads TGTGCCAGCAGCTCCGGGACAGACACCTACGAGCAGTACTTC. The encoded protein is CASSSGTDTYEQYF.

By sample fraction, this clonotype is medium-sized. The CDR3 is CASNWQPQHF. The DNA for the CDR3 is TGTGCCAGCAATTGGCAGCCCCAGCATTTT. The chain has TRBV6-2 or TRBV6-3 and TRBJ1-5, with D unresolved. Germline-derived CDR1 and CDR2 are MNHEY and SVGEGT. The CDR3 length is 10 residues. V lost 7 bases to trimming and J lost 7 bases, with 5 bases between them.

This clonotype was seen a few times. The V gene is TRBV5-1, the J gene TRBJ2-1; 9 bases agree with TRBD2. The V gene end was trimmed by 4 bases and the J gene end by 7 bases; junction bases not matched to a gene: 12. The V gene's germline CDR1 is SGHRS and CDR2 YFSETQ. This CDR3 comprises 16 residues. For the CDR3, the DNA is TGCGCCAGCAGCACCCGGGAAGCGGGGGGTAGGAATGAGCAGTTCTTC. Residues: CASSTREAGGRNEQFF. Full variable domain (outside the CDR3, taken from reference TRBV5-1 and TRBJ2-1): KAGVTQTPRYLIKTRGQQVTLSCSPISGHRSVSWYQQTPGQGLQFLFEYFSETQRNKGNFPGRFSGRQFSNSRSEMNVSTLELGDSALYLCASSTREAGGRNEQFFGPGTRLTVL.

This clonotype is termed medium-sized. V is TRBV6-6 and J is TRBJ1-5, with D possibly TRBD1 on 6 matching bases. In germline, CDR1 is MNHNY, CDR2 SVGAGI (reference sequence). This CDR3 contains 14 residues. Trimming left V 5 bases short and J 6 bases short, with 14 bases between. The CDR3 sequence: CASSPSDSGQPQHF. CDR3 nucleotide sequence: TGTGCCAGCAGTCCCTCGGACAGCGGTCAGCCCCAGCATTTT.

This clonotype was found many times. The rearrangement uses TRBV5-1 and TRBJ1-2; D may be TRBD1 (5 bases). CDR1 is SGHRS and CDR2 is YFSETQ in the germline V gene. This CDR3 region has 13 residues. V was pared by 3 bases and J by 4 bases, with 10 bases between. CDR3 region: CASSWGTVYGYTF. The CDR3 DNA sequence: TGCGCCAGCAGCTGGGGGACGGTCTATGGCTACACCTTC.

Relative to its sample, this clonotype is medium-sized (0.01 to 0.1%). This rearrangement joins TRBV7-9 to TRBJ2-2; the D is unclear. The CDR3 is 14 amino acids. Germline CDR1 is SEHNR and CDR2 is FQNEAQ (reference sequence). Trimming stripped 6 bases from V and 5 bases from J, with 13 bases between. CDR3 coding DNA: TGTGCCAGCAGTGGGCCGGGTGGAACCGGGGAGCTGTTTTTT. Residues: CASSGPGGTGELFF.

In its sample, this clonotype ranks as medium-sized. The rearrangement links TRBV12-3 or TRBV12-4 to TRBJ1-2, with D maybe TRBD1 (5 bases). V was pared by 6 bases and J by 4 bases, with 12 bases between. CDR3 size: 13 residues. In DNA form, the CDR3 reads TGTGCCAGCAGCACAGGACGGCTCTATGGCTACACCTTC. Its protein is CASSTGRLYGYTF.

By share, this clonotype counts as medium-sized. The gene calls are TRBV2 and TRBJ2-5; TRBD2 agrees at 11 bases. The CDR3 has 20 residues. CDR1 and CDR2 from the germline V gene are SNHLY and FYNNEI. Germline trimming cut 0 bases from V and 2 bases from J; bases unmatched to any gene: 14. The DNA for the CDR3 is TGTGCCAGCAGTGAAGCCCTTTTTAGCGGGGGGGCCCTCGGGCAAGAGACCCAGTACTTC. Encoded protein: CASSEALFSGGALGQETQYF.

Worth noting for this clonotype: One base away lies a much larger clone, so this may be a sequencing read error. The CDR3 loop is CASRTRDRVLNIQYF. As DNA, the CDR3 is TGTGCCAGCCGCACGAGGGACAGGGTACTAAACATTCAGTACTTC. The chain links TRBV5-4 to TRBJ2-4; 9 nucleotides agree with TRBD1. Germline V CDR1 and CDR2: SGHNT, YYREEE (reference sequence). V trimming: 7 bases; J trimming: 6 bases; junction bases outside the gene matches: 11. The CDR3 loop spans 15 amino acids.

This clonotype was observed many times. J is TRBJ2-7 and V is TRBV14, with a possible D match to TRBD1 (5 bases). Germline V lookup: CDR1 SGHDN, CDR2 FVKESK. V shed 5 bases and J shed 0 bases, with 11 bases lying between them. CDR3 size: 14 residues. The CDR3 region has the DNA TGTGCCAGCAGCGGTCGACAGCTCTCCTACGAGCAGTACTTC. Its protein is CASSGRQLSYEQYF.

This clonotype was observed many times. DNA for the CDR3: TGTGCCAGCAGCGCTCGTGACAGGGTGAACACTGAAGCTTTCTTT. This translates into CASSARDRVNTEAFF. V usage is TRBV9 and J usage is TRBJ1-1; 7 bases align to TRBD1. V lost 3 bases to trimming and J lost 0 bases; unmatched junction nucleotides: 5. The CDR3 spans 15 residues. Germline values: CDR1 SGDLS, CDR2 YYNGEE.

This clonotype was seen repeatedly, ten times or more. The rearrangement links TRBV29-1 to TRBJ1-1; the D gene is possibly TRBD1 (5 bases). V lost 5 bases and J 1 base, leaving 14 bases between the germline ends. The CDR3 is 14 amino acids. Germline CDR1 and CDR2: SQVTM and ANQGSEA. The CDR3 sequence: CSVREAGANTEAFF. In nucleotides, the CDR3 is TGCAGCGTTCGGGAAGCCGGGGCGAACACTGAAGCTTTCTTT.

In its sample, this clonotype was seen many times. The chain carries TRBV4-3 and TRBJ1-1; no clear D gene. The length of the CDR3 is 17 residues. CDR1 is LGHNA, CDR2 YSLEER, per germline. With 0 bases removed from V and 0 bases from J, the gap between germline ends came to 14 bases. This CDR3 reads CASSQDLQWAMNTEAFF. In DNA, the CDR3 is TGCGCCAGCAGCCAAGATCTCCAATGGGCAATGAACACTGAAGCTTTCTTT.

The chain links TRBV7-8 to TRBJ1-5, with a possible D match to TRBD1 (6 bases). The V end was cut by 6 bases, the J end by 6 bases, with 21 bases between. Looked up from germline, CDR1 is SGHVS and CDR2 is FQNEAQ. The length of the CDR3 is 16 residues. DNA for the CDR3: TGTGCCAGCAGGACAAGTGGGGGCAGGGCCAGTCAGCCCCAGCATTTT. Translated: CASRTSGGRASQPQHF.

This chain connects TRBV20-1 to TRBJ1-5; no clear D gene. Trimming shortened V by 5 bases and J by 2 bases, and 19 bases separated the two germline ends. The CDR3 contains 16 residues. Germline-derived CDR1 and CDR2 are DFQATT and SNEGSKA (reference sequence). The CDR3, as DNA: TGCAGTGCTGGAACCGGGTCGGGTCGGGGCAATCAGCCCCAGCATTTT. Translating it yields CSAGTGSGRGNQPQHF.

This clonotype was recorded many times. The chain's CDR3 is CASSQDRINSGANVLTF. The CDR3 nucleotides read TGCGCCAGCAGCCAAGATCGAATTAACTCTGGGGCCAACGTCCTGACTTTC. J is TRBJ2-6 and V is TRBV4-3; D uncertain. Germline CDR1 is LGHNA and CDR2 is YSLEER. CDR3 length equals 17 residues. V dropped 0 bases and J dropped 0 bases, with 9 bases sitting between them.

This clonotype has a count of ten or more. The CDR3 is CASRRGRGGELFF. CDR3 in DNA: TGTGCCAGCAGGAGGGGGCGCGGCGGGGAGCTGTTTTTT. The gene calls are TRBV6-5 and TRBJ2-2, with 7 bases aligning to TRBD1. CDR1 is MNHEY and CDR2 is SVGAGI in the germline V gene. This CDR3 comprises 13 residues. The trim removed 6 bases at V and 7 bases at J, leaving 5 bases unmatched.

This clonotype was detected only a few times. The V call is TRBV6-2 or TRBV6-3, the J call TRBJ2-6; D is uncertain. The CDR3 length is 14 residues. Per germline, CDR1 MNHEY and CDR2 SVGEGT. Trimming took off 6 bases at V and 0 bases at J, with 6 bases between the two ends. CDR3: CASRGFSGANVLTF. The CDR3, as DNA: TGTGCCAGCAGGGGGTTCTCTGGGGCCAACGTCCTGACTTTC.

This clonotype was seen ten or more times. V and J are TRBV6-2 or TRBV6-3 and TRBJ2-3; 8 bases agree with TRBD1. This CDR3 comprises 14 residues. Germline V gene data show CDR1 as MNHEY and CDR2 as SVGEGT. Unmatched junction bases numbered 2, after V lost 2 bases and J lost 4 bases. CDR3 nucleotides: TGTGCCAGCAGTTACGGGACAGGAGCAGATACGCAGTATTTT. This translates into CASSYGTGADTQYF.

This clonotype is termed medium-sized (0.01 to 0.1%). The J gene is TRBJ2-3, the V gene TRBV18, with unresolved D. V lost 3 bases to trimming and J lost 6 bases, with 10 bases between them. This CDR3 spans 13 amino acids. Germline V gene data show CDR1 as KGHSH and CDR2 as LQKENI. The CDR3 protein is CASSPFGEDTQYF. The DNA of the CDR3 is TGTGCCAGCTCACCGTTCGGAGAGGATACGCAGTATTTT.

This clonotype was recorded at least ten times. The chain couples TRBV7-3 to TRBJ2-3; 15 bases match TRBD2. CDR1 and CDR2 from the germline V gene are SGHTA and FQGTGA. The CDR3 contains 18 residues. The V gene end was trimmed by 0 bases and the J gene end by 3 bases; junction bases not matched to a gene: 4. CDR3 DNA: TGTGCCAGCAGCTTAACCGGGACTAGCGGGGGGTTGACAGATACGCAGTATTTT. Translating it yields CASSLTGTSGGLTDTQYF.

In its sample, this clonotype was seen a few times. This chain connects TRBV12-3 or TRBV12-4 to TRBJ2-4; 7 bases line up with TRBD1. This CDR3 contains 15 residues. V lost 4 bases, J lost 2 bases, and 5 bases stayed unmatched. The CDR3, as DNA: TGTGCCAGCAGTTCGACAGGGATAACCAAAAACATTCAGTACTTC. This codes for CASSSTGITKNIQYF.

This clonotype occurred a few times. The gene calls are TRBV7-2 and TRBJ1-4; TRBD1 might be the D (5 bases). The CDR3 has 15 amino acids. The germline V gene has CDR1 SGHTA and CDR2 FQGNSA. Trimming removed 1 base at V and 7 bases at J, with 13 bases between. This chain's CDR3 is CASSLGGGVFEKLFF. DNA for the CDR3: TGTGCCAGCAGCTTAGGGGGGGGGGTATTTGAAAAACTGTTTTTT.

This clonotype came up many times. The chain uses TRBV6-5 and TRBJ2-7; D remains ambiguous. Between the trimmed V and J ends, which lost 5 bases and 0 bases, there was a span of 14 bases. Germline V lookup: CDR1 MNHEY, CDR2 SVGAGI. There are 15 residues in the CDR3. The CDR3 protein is CASSPDGRSSYEQYF. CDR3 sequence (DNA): TGTGCCAGCAGTCCCGACGGCCGAAGCTCCTACGAGCAGTACTTC.

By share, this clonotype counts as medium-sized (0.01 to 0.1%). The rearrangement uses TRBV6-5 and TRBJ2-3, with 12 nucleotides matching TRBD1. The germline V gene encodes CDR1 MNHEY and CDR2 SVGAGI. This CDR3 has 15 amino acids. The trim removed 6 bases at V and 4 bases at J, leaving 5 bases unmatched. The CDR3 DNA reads TGTGCCAGCAGAGGGACAGGGGGCGGCGCAGATACGCAGTATTTT. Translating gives CASRGTGGGADTQYF.

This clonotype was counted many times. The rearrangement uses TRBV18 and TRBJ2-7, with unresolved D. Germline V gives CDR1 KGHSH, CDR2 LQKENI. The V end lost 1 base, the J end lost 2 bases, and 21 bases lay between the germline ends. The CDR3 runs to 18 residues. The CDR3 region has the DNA TGTGCCAGCTCACCACGTTTTGCTCAGGCTGGTGGTACCTACGAGCAGTACTTC. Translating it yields CASSPRFAQAGGTYEQYF.